This TCR beta chain was recovered during a study of a mutant IDH1 vaccine in newly diagnosed glioma. Time point specified: week 5, during vaccination. All doses held 300 ug of mutant IDH1 20-mer peptide, with topical imiquimod. The assay was immunoSEQ multiplex PCR, and TCRdb's table has in-frame clones only and misses some. The sample shows 50,000 to 75,000 clones, about 81% of them seen only once. On this clone: What it recognizes is unknown.

This CDR3 has 17 residues. Germline V gives CDR1 SGHRS, CDR2 YFSETQ. V was clipped by 3 bases and J by 3 bases, with 21 bases between them. This chain links TRBV5-1 with TRBJ1-1; perhaps TRBD1 as D (5 bases). Sequenced material: PBMCs, taken from a glioma patient whose treatment included an IDH1 peptide vaccine. The sequence derives from a woman between 45 and 60 years old with glioma. CDR3 sequence reads: CASSSSIVGARDTEAFF. CDR3 coding DNA: TGCGCCAGCAGCTCGTCGATCGTCGGGGCGAGGGACACTGAAGCTTTCTTT.